This T cell receptor beta chain was observed in a study of cytomegalovirus exposure and HLA in healthy donors. It was with 60 Vbeta and 13 Jbeta primers that the PCR ran. Clones were sequenced by immunoSEQ multiplex PCR, and TCRdb holds only the in-frame ones, with some missing. In the table there are 180,000 or so clones, about 80% of which are singletons. On this clone: What it binds is not known.

CDR1 and CDR2 from the germline V gene are LGHNA and YSLEER. The CDR3 is 15 residues long. J lost 8 bases, V lost 5 bases, and 12 bases had no gene match. The study's findings and limits: Later, an analysis found that common viral pathogens appeared to be linked with several of the most significant clusters.

Sequenced input: PBMCs. The chain uses TRBV4-3 and TRBJ1-3; TRBD1 agrees at 7 bases. The sequence came from a man aged 35-49 years in good health and CMV-seronegative. The CDR3 spells CASSKQGDKGDTIYF. CDR3 coding DNA: TGCGCCAGCAGCAAGCAGGGGGATAAAGGGGACACCATATATTTT.